This paragraph reports one T cell receptor (beta chain). V gave up 3 bases and J gave up 0 bases; unmatched junction bases: 3. There are 15 residues in the CDR3. Germline assignment: CDR1 MDHEN and CDR2 SYDVKM. Here immunoSEQ multiplex PCR was the method, and the copy in TCRdb shows in-frame clones only, minus some. Of around 160,000 clones detected, around 81% appear once; the ten largest clones hold about 3%. These data belong to a study of blood T cell repertoires in COVID-19. On the study more broadly: Sources were T cells, B-cell-depleted T cells, or PBMCs; the material itself was cDNA or gDNA.

The chain recombines TRBV28 with TRBJ2-3; TRBD1 agrees at 7 bases. The specimen sequenced was peripheral blood. This TCR derives from a woman in her thirties or forties with active or convalescent COVID-19. DNA of the CDR3: TGTGCCAGCAGTTTGGGACAGTCGAGCACAGATACGCAGTATTTT. It yields the protein CASSLGQSSTDTQYF.